Below are 21 T cell receptor beta chains sequenced from a single sample in a study of cytomegalovirus exposure and HLA in healthy donors. The PCR was carried out with 60 Vbeta primers and 13 Jbeta primers. Produced via immunoSEQ multiplex PCR; TCRdb's table is partial and in-frame only. Of 160,000 or so clones listed, around three quarters are singletons. Sequenced material: PBMCs. The receptors were sampled from a middle-aged woman in good health and CMV-seronegative.

This clone is a singleton in its sample. The J gene is TRBJ2-1, the V gene TRBV10-2; tentative D call: TRBD1 (6 bases). Trimming stripped 6 bases from V and 10 bases from J, with 22 bases between. Germline V CDR1 and CDR2: WSHSY, SAAADI. This CDR3 is 15 amino acids long. The CDR3 sequence: CASRERLLVRGEQFF. In nucleotides, the CDR3 is TGCGCCAGCAGGGAAAGGTTGCTAGTGAGGGGGGAGCAGTTCTTC.

The rearrangement joins TRBV25-1 to TRBJ2-2; TRBD1 matches at 8 bases. The V gene end was trimmed by 10 bases and the J gene end by 7 bases; junction bases not matched to a gene: 14. The CDR3 is made up of 15 amino acids. Germline lookup yields CDR1 MGHDK and CDR2 SYGVNS. The CDR3 sequence: CATSKGAGGIGELFF. DNA of the CDR3: TGTGCCACCAGCAAAGGGGCAGGGGGCATCGGGGAGCTGTTTTTT. Full variable domain (remainder filled in from reference TRBV25-1 and TRBJ2-2): EADIYQTPRYLVIGTGKKITLECSQTMGHDKMYWYQQDPGMELHLIHYSYGVNSTEKGDLSSESTVSRIRTEHFPLTLESARPSHTSQYLCATSKGAGGIGELFFGEGSRLTVL.

The CDR3 is CASRQGLSYGYTF. The DNA of the CDR3 is TGTGCCAGCAGACAGGGTTTAAGCTATGGCTACACCTTC. This rearrangement joins TRBV6-1 to TRBJ1-2, with D maybe TRBD1 (6 bases). The ends were cut back, 6 bases at V and 4 bases at J, with 12 bases in the middle. The germline gives CDR1 MNHNS, CDR2 SASEGT. This CDR3 has 13 amino acids.

V gene TRBV2 combines with J gene TRBJ1-5; 9 bases align to TRBD1. This CDR3 is 17 amino acids long. With 5 bases clipped from V and 2 bases from J, the junction kept 10 bases outside the gene matches. CDR1 SNHLY and CDR2 FYNNEI come from the germline V gene. CDR3 protein: CASSPNRGQGGNQPQHF. The DNA for the CDR3 is TGTGCCAGCAGTCCCAACAGGGGGCAAGGAGGCAATCAGCCCCAGCATTTT.

This chain joins TRBV18 and TRBJ1-1, with D possibly TRBD1 on 6 matching bases. Germline V gene lookup returns CDR1 KGHSH and CDR2 LQKENI. The CDR3 spans 14 residues. V gave up 2 bases and J gave up 2 bases, with 9 bases separating them. The CDR3 DNA is TGTGCCAGCTCACCAGCACAGGGTAACACTGAAGCTTTCTTT. Translation: CASSPAQGNTEAFF. Filled out from reference TRBV18 and TRBJ1-1, the complete variable domain reads NAGVMQNPRHLVRRRGQEARLRCSPMKGHSHVYWYRQLPEEGLKFMVYLQKENIIDESGMPKERFSAEFPKEGPSILRIQQVVRGDSAAYFCASSPAQGNTEAFFGQGTRLTVV.

This clone was observed a single time. This chain links TRBV2 with TRBJ1-6; 9 bases map to TRBD1. The CDR3 has 13 residues. J gave up 6 bases and V 7 bases, and 1 base lay outside the gene matches. The germline V gene has CDR1 SNHLY and CDR2 FYNNEI. In DNA form, the CDR3 reads TGTGCCAGCAAGGGACAGGGTAATTCACCCCTCCACTTT. Protein: CASKGQGNSPLHF.

The chain couples TRBV28 to TRBJ2-1; 7 bases align to TRBD2. The CDR3 contains 15 residues. V was pared by 6 bases and J by 0 bases, with 5 bases of the junction left unmatched. Germline-derived CDR1 and CDR2 are MDHEN and SYDVKM. CDR3 residues: CASSIWGGSYNEQFF. The CDR3 DNA reads as TGTGCCAGCAGCATCTGGGGGGGCTCCTACAATGAGCAGTTCTTC.

This clone was picked up a small number of times. The CDR3, as DNA: TGCGCCAGCAGTGAAAGACCACAGGGGCGCACCGGGGAGCTGTTTTTT. Translated: CASSERPQGRTGELFF. The chain employs TRBV10-1 and TRBJ2-2; TRBD1 aligns across 7 bases. Germline V gene lookup returns CDR1 WNHNN and CDR2 SYGVQD (reference sequence). V lost 3 bases to trimming and J lost 4 bases; unmatched junction nucleotides: 8. CDR3 length equals 16 residues.

This chain uses TRBV28 with TRBJ2-5, with TRBD2 matching over 8 bases. CDR3 size: 15 residues. The germline gives CDR1 MDHEN, CDR2 SYDVKM. J was trimmed by 5 bases and V by 4 bases; bases with no gene match: 9. The CDR3 DNA is TGTGCCAGCAGTTGGGACGGGGGGGGCGGCGAGACCCAGTACTTC. This translates into CASSWDGGGGETQYF.

V gene TRBV5-1 combines with J gene TRBJ2-2, with D perhaps TRBD1 (6 bases). Deletions cut 0 bases from V and 3 bases from J, with 12 bases between. Germline V CDR1 and CDR2: SGHRS, YFSETQ. The CDR3 runs to 16 residues. The chain's CDR3 is CASSLANRVDTGELFF. CDR3 nucleotides: TGCGCCAGCAGCTTGGCGAACAGGGTCGACACCGGGGAGCTGTTTTTT.

The chain has TRBV11-1 and TRBJ1-1; 10 bases align to TRBD1. The CDR3 contains 17 residues. The germline V gene has CDR1 SGHAT and CDR2 FQDESV (reference sequence). V gave up 5 bases and J gave up 3 bases; unmatched junction bases: 12. CDR3 amino acids: CASSPNAGTGVYTEAFF. CDR3 in DNA: TGTGCCAGCAGCCCAAATGCCGGGACAGGGGTTTACACTGAAGCTTTCTTT.

The V gene is TRBV28, the J gene TRBJ2-2; 9 nucleotides align to TRBD2. CDR1 and CDR2 (germline): MDHEN, SYDVKM. The V segment lost 7 bases and the J segment 6 bases; nucleotides outside the gene matches: 9. CDR3 length equals 15 residues. The CDR3 sequence is CASTSLAGRPGELFF. Here the CDR3 DNA reads TGTGCCAGCACCTCACTAGCGGGTCGCCCCGGGGAGCTGTTTTTT. Using reference TRBV28 and TRBJ2-2 for the parts outside the CDR3, the full variable domain is DVKVTQSSRYLVKRTGEKVFLECVQDMDHENMFWYRQDPGLGLRLIYFSYDVKMKEKGDIPEGYSVSREKKERFSLILESASTNQTSMYLCASTSLAGRPGELFFGEGSRLTVL.

The genes are TRBV19 and TRBJ1-4, with D possibly matching TRBD1 (6 bases). This CDR3 region has 15 residues. Germline CDR1 LNHDA, CDR2 SQIVND (reference sequence). Trimming stripped 3 bases from V and 6 bases from J, with 14 bases between. DNA of the CDR3: TGTGCCAGTAGTATGAGTAAGGGACAAGATGAAAAACTGTTTTTT. Its translation: CASSMSKGQDEKLFF.

The rearrangement joins TRBV28 to TRBJ2-7; D perhaps matches TRBD1 (5 bases). V lost 2 bases and J 2 bases, leaving 13 bases between the germline ends. The CDR3 length is 15 residues. The V gene's germline CDR1 is MDHEN and CDR2 SYDVKM. The CDR3 sequence is CASSLTEYRPYEQYF. Here the CDR3 DNA reads TGTGCCAGCAGTTTAACTGAGTACAGGCCCTACGAGCAGTACTTC. Looking up the rest from reference TRBV28 and TRBJ2-7 gives the full variable domain: DVKVTQSSRYLVKRTGEKVFLECVQDMDHENMFWYRQDPGLGLRLIYFSYDVKMKEKGDIPEGYSVSREKKERFSLILESASTNQTSMYLCASSLTEYRPYEQYFGPGTRLTVT.

The J gene is TRBJ1-2, the V gene TRBV18; 8 bases map to TRBD1. V was clipped by 4 bases and J by 3 bases; unmatched bases: 10. Germline CDR1 KGHSH, CDR2 LQKENI. The CDR3 has 16 residues. The CDR3 sequence is CASSLTQGGRDYGYTF. CDR3 sequence (DNA): TGTGCCAGCTCACTGACACAGGGGGGCCGTGACTATGGCTACACCTTC.

This clone was observed a handful of times. The chain combines TRBV18 with TRBJ1-5; a possible D gene is TRBD1 (6 bases). CDR3 size: 15 residues. The ends were cut back, 3 bases at V and 0 bases at J, with 9 bases in the middle. Germline CDR1 is KGHSH and CDR2 is LQKENI. The CDR3 DNA follows: TGTGCCAGCTCACCGGACAGTTATAGCAATCAGCCCCAGCATTTT. It yields the protein CASSPDSYSNQPQHF.

The CDR3 protein is CASGPGQGAGGYTF. DNA of the CDR3: TGTGCCAGCGGGCCGGGACAGGGGGCAGGTGGCTACACCTTC. The chain combines TRBV28 with TRBJ1-2; 12 bases match TRBD1. Germline CDR1 reads MDHEN; CDR2 reads SYDVKM. V lost 8 bases and J lost 7; bases outside the gene matches: 8. The CDR3 contains 14 residues.

The V and J genes are TRBV19 and TRBJ2-1; 9 bases are shared with TRBD2. V lost 5 bases, J lost 3 bases, and 2 bases stayed unmatched. The CDR3 has 14 amino acids. Looked up from germline, CDR1 is LNHDA and CDR2 is SQIVND (reference sequence). The CDR3 DNA reads as TGTGCCAGTAGTTTTAGCGGGGGCTACAATGAGCAGTTCTTC. This encodes CASSFSGGYNEQFF.

The genes are TRBV6-5 and TRBJ1-1, with 10 bases identical to TRBD1. The V segment lost 2 bases and the J segment 12 bases; nucleotides outside the gene matches: 6. CDR1 and CDR2 (germline): MNHEY, SVGAGI. The CDR3 is 13 residues long. This CDR3 reads CASSYRDRGGTFF. In DNA, the CDR3 is TGTGCCAGCAGTTACCGGGACAGGGGAGGAACTTTCTTT.

This clone was recorded only once. V usage is TRBV7-9 and J usage is TRBJ1-4, with 8 positions matching TRBD1. The CDR3 has 14 residues. The trim removed 4 bases at V and 5 bases at J, leaving 3 bases unmatched. Germline V lookup: CDR1 SEHNR, CDR2 FQNEAQ (reference sequence). The CDR3 spells CASSSRTGNEKLFF. CDR3 DNA: TGTGCCAGCAGCTCGCGGACAGGGAATGAAAAACTGTTTTTT.

There are a few counts of this clone. The CDR3 region has the DNA TGTGCCAGCAGTGAATTGAGAAAGAACACTGAAGCTTTCTTT. Residues: CASSELRKNTEAFF. The rearrangement links TRBV6-1 to TRBJ1-1, with D unresolved. Germline V CDR1 and CDR2: MNHNS, SASEGT. The CDR3 sequence is 14 residues long. V was clipped by 2 bases and J by 1 base, with 8 bases between them.